The 18 T cell receptor beta chains listed next were all sequenced from one sample in a study of glioma-infiltrating T cells. Using RNA template, CDR3s of TCR alpha and beta were amplified with iRepertoire arm-PCR. From the multiplex PCR reads, TCRdb called clonotypes with MiXCR, one entry per CDR3 protein. This sample has about 130,000 distinct CDR3 sequences, with 24% found just once. Specimen: glioma tissue, nonneoplastic brain tissue, or PBMCs (not recorded which). The origin of the receptors is a human donor with low-grade glioma or glioblastoma, undergoing nonglioma brain surgery, or in good health (not recorded which).

This clonotype turned up a few times. The rearrangement uses TRBV6-6 and TRBJ2-7; no clear D. Trimming pared 2 bases from V and 5 bases from J, leaving 7 bases between. Germline CDR1 reads MNHNY; CDR2 reads SVGAGI (reference sequence). This CDR3 spans 12 amino acids. CDR3 nucleotide sequence: TGTGCCAGCAGTTACGGGCAAAACGAGCAGTACGTC. Translating it yields CASSYGQNEQYV.

This chain uses TRBV3-1 with TRBJ1-1, with 8 nucleotides matching TRBD1. The junction had 3 bases not matched to a gene; V was cut back by 2 bases and J by 1 base. CDR1 is LGHDT and CDR2 is YNNKEL in the germline V gene (reference sequence). This CDR3 is built from 15 residues. CDR3 in amino acids: CASSQRTGRNTEAFF. CDR3 nucleotide sequence: TGTGCCAGCAGCCAAAGGACAGGGAGGAACACTGAAGCTTTCTTT.

A few counts support this clonotype. This chain connects TRBV19 to TRBJ2-1; D is ambiguous. This CDR3 has 13 residues. Trimming stripped 5 bases from V and 7 bases from J, with 12 bases between. Germline CDR1 LNHDA, CDR2 SQIVND (reference sequence). CDR3 sequence: CASSLYSLNEQFF. The CDR3 DNA sequence: TGTGCCAGTAGTCTCTATTCCCTTAATGAGCAGTTCTTC.

This clonotype was observed a handful of times. The CDR3 reads CASSLVQGAGNTEAFF. Here the CDR3 DNA reads TGTGCCAGCAGCTTAGTACAGGGGGCGGGGAACACTGAAGCTTTCTTT. V is TRBV7-8 and J is TRBJ1-1, with 9 nucleotides matching TRBD1. J lost 1 base, V lost 1 base, and 4 bases had no gene match. This CDR3 spans 16 amino acids. In germline, CDR1 is SGHVS, CDR2 FQNEAQ.

This clonotype was seen at least ten times. The chain has TRBV27 and TRBJ2-7, with unresolved D. Germline loops: CDR1 MNHEY, CDR2 SMNVEV (reference sequence). This CDR3 is built from 12 residues. Trimming cost V 2 bases and J 6 bases, with 8 bases left between them. This chain's CDR3 is CASSLRVREQYV. The CDR3 region has the DNA TGTGCCAGCAGTTTAAGGGTGCGCGAGCAGTACGTC.

The sample holds many counts of this clonotype. This chain connects TRBV6-1 to TRBJ2-7; the match to TRBD1 covers 10 bases. The trim removed 6 bases at V and 0 bases at J, leaving 2 bases unmatched. Germline V gene data show CDR1 as MNHNS and CDR2 as SASEGT. The CDR3 sequence is 14 residues long. Here the CDR3 reads CASRGQGSSYEQYV. The CDR3 bases are TGTGCCAGCAGGGGACAGGGGAGCTCCTACGAGCAGTACGTC.

V and J are TRBV12-3 or TRBV12-4 and TRBJ2-5; 9 bases map to TRBD1. CDR3 length: 15 residues. Trimming at V came to 6 bases and at J to 5 bases, leaving 10 bases not matched to a gene. The CDR3 bases are TGTGCCAGCAGCAGATCGGACAGGGGTACGGAGACCCAGTACTTC. Encoded protein: CASSRSDRGTETQYF.

V usage is TRBV11-2 and J usage is TRBJ2-7; D possibly uses TRBD1 or TRBD2 (6 bases each). Per germline, CDR1 SGHAT and CDR2 FQNNGV. The CDR3 covers 15 residues. V was trimmed by 5 bases and J by 3 bases, leaving 17 bases between them. CDR3 amino acids: CASSGGGTVLYEQYV. CDR3 nucleotides: TGTGCCAGCAGCGGGGGCGGGACGGTACTCTACGAGCAGTACGTC.

The chain uses TRBV4-1 and TRBJ2-7; D gene ambiguous. The CDR3 loop spans 13 amino acids. Germline lookup yields CDR1 MGHRA and CDR2 YSYEKL. Trimming removed 0 bases from V and 3 bases from J, with 6 bases in between. CDR3 DNA: TGCGCCAGCAGCCAAGAATTGGTCTACGAGCAGTACGTC. Amino acids: CASSQELVYEQYV.

The sample holds a few counts of this clonotype. This chain uses TRBV5-6 with TRBJ2-1, with D possibly being TRBD1 (5 bases). Trimming stripped 0 bases from V and 0 bases from J, with 7 bases between. Looked up from germline, CDR1 is SGHDT and CDR2 is YYEEEE. The CDR3 is 15 amino acids. The CDR3 protein is CASSLGQYSYNEQFF. The CDR3 DNA sequence: TGTGCCAGCAGCTTGGGACAGTACTCCTACAATGAGCAGTTCTTC. The full variable domain, with the rest looked up from reference TRBV5-6 and TRBJ2-1, is DAGVTQSPTHLIKTRGQQVTLRCSPKSGHDTVSWYQQALGQGPQFIFQYYEEEERQRGNFPDRFSGHQFPNYSSELNVNALLLGDSALYLCASSLGQYSYNEQFFGPGTRLTVL.

This chain's CDR3 is CASSSPLGGADTQYF. In nucleotides, the CDR3 is TGTGCCAGCAGTTCCCCTCTAGGAGGGGCAGATACGCAGTATTTT. This sequence joins TRBV28 and TRBJ2-3, with D perhaps matching TRBD2 (6 bases). V was shortened by 4 bases and J by 4 bases, with 15 bases between the two germline ends. From germline, CDR1 is MDHEN and CDR2 SYDVKM. The CDR3 spans 15 residues.

The rearrangement links TRBV20-1 to TRBJ1-5; no clear D gene. Germline V lookup: CDR1 DFQATT, CDR2 SNEGSKA (reference sequence). Trimming shortened V by 3 bases and J by 3 bases, and 18 bases separated the two germline ends. The CDR3 totals 16 residues. The CDR3 spells CSASGALIALNQPQHF. In nucleotides, the CDR3 is TGCAGTGCTAGTGGTGCCCTAATCGCCCTCAATCAGCCCCAGCATTTT.

On this clonotype itself: A clone one base away is much larger, so this may be a read error. CDR3 residues: CTSSPGRSSGNTIYF. In DNA, the CDR3 is TGTACCAGCAGCCCAGGACGGTCCTCTGGAAACACCATATATTTT. The V and J genes are TRBV7-9 and TRBJ1-3, with no clear D. CDR1 SEHNR and CDR2 FQNEAQ come from the germline V gene (reference sequence). This CDR3 has 15 residues. Full variable domain (rest looked up from reference TRBV7-9 and TRBJ1-3): DTGVSQNPRHKITKRGQNVTFRCDPISEHNRLYWYRQTLGQGPEFLTYFQNEAQLEKSRLLSDRFSAERPKGSFSTLEIQRTEQGDSAMYLCTSSPGRSSGNTIYFGEGSWLTVV.

This clonotype appeared a few times. The V gene is TRBV6-1, the J gene TRBJ2-1; a weak D match, TRBD2 (7 bases). The CDR3 contains 17 residues. Trimming removed 8 bases at V and 2 bases at J, with 22 bases between. CDR1 is MNHNS and CDR2 is SASEGT in the germline V gene. The CDR3 spells CASSLEGGGRPYNEQFF. The CDR3 DNA sequence: TGTGCCAGCTCTCTGGAGGGGGGGGGCCGCCCCTACAATGAGCAGTTCTTC.

This clonotype was observed a handful of times. V is TRBV19 and J is TRBJ2-1, with 7 bases identical to TRBD1. J lost 2 bases, V lost 5 bases, and 6 bases had no gene match. This CDR3 region has 15 residues. Germline V gives CDR1 LNHDA, CDR2 SQIVND (reference sequence). In nucleotides, the CDR3 is TGTGCCAGTAGTCCACGACAGGGACCCTACAATGAGCAGTTCTTC. Translating gives CASSPRQGPYNEQFF.

The chain has TRBV19 and TRBJ1-4; 9 bases are a match to TRBD1. CDR1 is LNHDA, CDR2 SQIVND, per germline (reference sequence). This CDR3 spans 15 amino acids. Trimming removed 5 bases from V and 4 bases from J; junction bases left unmatched: 5. Here the CDR3 DNA reads TGTGCCAGTAGTCACAGGGGGCCGGGTAATGAAAAACTGTTTTTT. It specifies CASSHRGPGNEKLFF.

This clonotype turned up a few times. V is TRBV9 and J is TRBJ1-1; weak D call: TRBD1 (5 bases). Germline lookup yields CDR1 SGDLS and CDR2 YYNGEE. The CDR3 loop spans 13 amino acids. Trimming shortened V by 2 bases and J by 4 bases, and 9 bases separated the two germline ends. Here the CDR3 reads CASSVGGATEAFF. The CDR3 nucleotides are TGTGCCAGCAGCGTTGGGGGTGCCACTGAAGCTTTCTTT.

This CDR3 is CASSLRAALDTQYF. The CDR3 coding sequence is TGTGCCAGCAGCTTACGGGCAGCCCTGGATACGCAGTATTTT. This chain uses TRBV7-3 with TRBJ2-3, with D unclear. V dropped 2 bases and J dropped 6 bases, with 12 bases sitting between them. This CDR3 region has 14 residues. CDR1 is SGHTA, CDR2 FQGTGA, per germline. The complete variable domain, with remaining parts taken from reference TRBV7-3 and TRBJ2-3, reads GAGVSQTPSNKVTEKGKYVELRCDPISGHTALYWYRQSLGQGPEFLIYFQGTGAADDSGLPNDRFFAVRPEGSVSTLKIQRTERGDSAVYLCASSLRAALDTQYFGPGTRLTVL.